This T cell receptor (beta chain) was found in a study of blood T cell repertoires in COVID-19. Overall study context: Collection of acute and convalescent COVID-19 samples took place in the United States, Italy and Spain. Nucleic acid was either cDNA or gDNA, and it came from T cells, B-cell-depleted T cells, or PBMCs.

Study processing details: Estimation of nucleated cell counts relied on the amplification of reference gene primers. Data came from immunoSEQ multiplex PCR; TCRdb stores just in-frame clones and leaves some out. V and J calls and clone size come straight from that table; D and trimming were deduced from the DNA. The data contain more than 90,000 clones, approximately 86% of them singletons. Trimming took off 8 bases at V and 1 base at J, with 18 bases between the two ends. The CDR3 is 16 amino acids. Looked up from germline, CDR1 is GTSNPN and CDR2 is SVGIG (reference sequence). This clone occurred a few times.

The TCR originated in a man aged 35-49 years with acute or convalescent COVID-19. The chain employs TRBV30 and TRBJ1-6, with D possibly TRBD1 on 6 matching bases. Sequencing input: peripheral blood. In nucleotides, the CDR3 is TGTGCCGGACGGGCAGGGGCATTGTCCTATAATTCACCCCTCCACTTT. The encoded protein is CAGRAGALSYNSPLHF.